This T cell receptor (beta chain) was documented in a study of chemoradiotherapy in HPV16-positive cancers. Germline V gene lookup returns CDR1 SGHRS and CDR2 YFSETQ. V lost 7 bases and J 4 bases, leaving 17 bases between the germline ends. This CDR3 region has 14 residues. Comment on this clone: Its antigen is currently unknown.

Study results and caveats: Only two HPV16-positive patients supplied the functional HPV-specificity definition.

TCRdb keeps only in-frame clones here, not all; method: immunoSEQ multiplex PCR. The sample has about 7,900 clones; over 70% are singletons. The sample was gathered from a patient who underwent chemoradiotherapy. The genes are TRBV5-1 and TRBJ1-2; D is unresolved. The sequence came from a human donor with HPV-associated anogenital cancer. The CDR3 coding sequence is TGCGCCAGCGCTTTCGAGGGTGATTTCTATGGCTACACCTTC. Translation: CASAFEGDFYGYTF.